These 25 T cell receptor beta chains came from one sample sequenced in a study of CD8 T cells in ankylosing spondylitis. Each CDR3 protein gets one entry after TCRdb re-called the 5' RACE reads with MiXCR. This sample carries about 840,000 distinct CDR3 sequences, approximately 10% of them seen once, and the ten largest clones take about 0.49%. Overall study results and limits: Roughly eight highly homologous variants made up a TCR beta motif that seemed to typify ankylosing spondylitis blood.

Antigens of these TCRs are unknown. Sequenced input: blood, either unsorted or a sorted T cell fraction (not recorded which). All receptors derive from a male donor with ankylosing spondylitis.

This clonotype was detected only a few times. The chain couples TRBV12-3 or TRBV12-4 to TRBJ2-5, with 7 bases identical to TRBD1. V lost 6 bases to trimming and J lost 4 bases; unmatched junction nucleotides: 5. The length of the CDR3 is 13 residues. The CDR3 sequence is CASRTGNRETQYF. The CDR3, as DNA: TGTGCCAGCAGGACAGGGAATCGAGAGACCCAGTACTTC.

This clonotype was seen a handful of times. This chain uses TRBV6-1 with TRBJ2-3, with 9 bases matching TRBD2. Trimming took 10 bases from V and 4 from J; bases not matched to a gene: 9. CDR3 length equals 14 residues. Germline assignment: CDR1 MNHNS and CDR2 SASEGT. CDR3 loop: CATLSGSVSDTQYF. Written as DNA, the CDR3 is TGTGCCACCCTTAGCGGGAGTGTGTCAGATACGCAGTATTTT.

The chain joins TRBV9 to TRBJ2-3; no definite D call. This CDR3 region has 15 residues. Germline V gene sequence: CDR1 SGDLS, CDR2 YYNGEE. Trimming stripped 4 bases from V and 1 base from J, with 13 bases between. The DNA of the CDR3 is TGTGCCAGCAGCCTTCCCCTAGGACGCACAGATACGCAGTATTTT. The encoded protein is CASSLPLGRTDTQYF.

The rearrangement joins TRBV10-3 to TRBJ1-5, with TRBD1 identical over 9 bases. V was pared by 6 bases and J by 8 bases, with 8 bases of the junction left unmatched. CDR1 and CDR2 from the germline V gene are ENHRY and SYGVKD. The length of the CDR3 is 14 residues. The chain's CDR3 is CAISSGTGTEPQHF. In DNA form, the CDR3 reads TGTGCCATCAGCTCCGGGACAGGGACGGAGCCCCAGCATTTT.

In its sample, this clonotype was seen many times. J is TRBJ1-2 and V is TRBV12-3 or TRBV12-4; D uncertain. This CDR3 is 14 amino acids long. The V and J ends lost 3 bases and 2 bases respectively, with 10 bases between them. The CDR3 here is CASSFKGPNYGYTF. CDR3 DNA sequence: TGTGCCAGCAGTTTCAAGGGTCCCAACTATGGCTACACCTTC.

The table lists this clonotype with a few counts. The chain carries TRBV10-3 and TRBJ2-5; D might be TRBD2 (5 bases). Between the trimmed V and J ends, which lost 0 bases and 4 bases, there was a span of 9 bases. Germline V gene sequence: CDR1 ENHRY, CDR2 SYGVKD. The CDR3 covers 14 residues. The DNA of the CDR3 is TGTGCCATCAGTGAGTCGGGAGTAGGAGAGACCCAGTACTTC. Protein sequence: CAISESGVGETQYF.

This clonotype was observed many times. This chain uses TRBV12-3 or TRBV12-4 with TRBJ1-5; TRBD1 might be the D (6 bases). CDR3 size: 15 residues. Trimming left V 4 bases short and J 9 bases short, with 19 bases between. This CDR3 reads CASSSGTQLPSPQHF. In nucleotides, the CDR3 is TGTGCCAGCAGTTCCGGGACACAGCTCCCGTCGCCCCAGCATTTT.

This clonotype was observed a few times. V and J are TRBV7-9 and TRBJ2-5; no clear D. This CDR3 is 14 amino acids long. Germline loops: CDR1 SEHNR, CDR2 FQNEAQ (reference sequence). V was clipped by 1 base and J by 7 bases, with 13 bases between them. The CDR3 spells CASSLGASVGTQYF. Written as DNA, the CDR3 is TGTGCCAGCAGCTTAGGGGCCTCGGTGGGGACCCAGTACTTC. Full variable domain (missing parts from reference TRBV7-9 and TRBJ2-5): DTGVSQNPRHKITKRGQNVTFRCDPISEHNRLYWYRQTLGQGPEFLTYFQNEAQLEKSRLLSDRFSAERPKGSFSTLEIQRTEQGDSAMYLCASSLGASVGTQYFGPGTRLLVL.

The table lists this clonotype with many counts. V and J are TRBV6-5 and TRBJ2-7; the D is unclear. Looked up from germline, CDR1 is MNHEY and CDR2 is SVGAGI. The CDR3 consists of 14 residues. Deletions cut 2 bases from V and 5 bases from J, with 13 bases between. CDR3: CASSYRQVYNEQYF. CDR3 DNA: TGTGCCAGCAGTTACCGGCAGGTTTATAACGAGCAGTACTTC.

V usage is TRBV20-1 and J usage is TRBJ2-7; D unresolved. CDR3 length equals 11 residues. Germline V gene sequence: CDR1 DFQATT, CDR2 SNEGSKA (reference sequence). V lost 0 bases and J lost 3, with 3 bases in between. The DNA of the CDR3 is TGCAGTGCTAGAGAACACTACGAGCAGTACTTC. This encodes CSAREHYEQYF.

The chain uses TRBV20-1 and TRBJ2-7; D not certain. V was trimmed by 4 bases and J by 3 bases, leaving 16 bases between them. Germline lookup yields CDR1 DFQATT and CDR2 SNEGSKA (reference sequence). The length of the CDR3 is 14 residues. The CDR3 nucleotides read TGCAGTGCTAATTTTGGTCTAGGATTCTACGAGCAGTACTTC. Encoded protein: CSANFGLGFYEQYF.

In DNA, the CDR3 is TGTGCCAGCAGTGATTGGACAAGGGAGACCCAGTACTTC. Its protein is CASSDWTRETQYF. The chain uses TRBV6-2 or TRBV6-3 and TRBJ2-5; a possible D gene is TRBD1 (5 bases). The V and J ends lost 5 bases and 5 bases respectively, with 12 bases between them. This CDR3 has 13 residues. Germline V gene sequence: CDR1 MNHEY, CDR2 SVGEGT.

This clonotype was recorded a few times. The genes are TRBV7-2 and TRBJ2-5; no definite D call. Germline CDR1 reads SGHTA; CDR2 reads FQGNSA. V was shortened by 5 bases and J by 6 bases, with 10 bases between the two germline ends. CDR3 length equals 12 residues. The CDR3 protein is CASSRSDKTQYF. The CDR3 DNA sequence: TGTGCCAGCAGCCGAAGTGATAAGACCCAGTACTTC.

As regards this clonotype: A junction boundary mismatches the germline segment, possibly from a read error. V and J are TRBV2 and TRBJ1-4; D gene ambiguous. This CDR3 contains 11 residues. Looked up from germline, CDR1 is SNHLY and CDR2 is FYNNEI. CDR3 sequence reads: CASTYNEELFF. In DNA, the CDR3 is TGTGCCAGCACCTATAATGAAGAACTGTTTTTT.

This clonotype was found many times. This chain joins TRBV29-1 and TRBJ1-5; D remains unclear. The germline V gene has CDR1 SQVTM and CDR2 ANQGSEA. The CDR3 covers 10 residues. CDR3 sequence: CPGGSQPQHF. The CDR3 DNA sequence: TGCCCCGGAGGTAGTCAGCCCCAGCATTTT.

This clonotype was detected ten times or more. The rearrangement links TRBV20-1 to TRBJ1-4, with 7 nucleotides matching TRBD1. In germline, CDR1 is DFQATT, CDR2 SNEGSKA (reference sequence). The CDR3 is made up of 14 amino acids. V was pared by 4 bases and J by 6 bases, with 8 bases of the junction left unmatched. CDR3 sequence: CSAINVQGDEKLFF. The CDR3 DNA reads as TGCAGTGCTATTAATGTTCAGGGGGATGAAAAACTGTTTTTT.

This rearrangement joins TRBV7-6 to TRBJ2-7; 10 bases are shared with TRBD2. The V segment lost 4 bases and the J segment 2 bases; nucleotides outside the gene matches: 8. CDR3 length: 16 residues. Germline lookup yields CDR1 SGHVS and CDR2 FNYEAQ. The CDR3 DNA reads TGTGCCAGCAGCTCGAATAGCGGGAGGCTTACCTACGAGCAGTACTTC. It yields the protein CASSSNSGRLTYEQYF.

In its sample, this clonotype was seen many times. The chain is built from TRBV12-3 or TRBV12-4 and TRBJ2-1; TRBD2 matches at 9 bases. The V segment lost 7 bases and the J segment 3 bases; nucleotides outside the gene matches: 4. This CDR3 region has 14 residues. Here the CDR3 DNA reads TGTGCCAGCATTCTTAGCGGGGGCTACAATGAGCAGTTCTTC. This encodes CASILSGGYNEQFF.

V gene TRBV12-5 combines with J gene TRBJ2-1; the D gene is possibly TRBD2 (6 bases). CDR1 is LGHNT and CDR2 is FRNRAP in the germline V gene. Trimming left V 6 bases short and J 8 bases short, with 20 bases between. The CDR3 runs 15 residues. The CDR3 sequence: CASGRLERADYEQFF. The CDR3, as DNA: TGTGCTAGTGGGAGACTAGAGCGGGCGGACTATGAGCAGTTCTTC.

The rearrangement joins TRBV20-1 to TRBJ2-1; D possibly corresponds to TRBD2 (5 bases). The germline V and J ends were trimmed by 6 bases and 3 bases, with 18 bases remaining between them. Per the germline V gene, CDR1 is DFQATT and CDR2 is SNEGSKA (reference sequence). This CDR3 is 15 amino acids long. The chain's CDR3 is CSALEIYGDYNEQFF. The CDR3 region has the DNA TGCAGTGCCCTAGAGATCTACGGGGACTACAATGAGCAGTTCTTC.

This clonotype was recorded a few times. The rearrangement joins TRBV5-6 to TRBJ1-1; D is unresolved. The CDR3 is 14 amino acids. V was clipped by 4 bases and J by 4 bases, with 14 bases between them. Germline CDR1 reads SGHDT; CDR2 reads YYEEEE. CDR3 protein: CASSPHPAATEAFF. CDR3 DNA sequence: TGTGCCAGCAGCCCCCATCCGGCTGCCACTGAAGCTTTCTTT.

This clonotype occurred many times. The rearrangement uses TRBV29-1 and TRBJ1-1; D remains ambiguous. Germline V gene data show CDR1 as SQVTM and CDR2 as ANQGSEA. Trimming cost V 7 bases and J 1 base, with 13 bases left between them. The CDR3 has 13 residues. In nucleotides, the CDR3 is TGCAGCGCCAGATCGAGACAGAACACTGAAGCTTTCTTT. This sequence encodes CSARSRQNTEAFF. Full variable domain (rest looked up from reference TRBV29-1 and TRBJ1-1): SAVISQKPSRDICQRGTSLTIQCQVDSQVTMMFWYRQQPGQSLTLIATANQGSEATYESGFVIDKFPISRPNLTFSTLTVSNMSPEDSSIYLCSARSRQNTEAFFGQGTRLTVV.

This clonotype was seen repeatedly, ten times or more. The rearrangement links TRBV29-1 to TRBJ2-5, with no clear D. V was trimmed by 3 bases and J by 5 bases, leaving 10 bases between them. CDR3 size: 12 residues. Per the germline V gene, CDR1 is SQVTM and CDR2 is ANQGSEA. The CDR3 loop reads CSVEAQLETQYF. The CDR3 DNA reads TGCAGCGTTGAGGCCCAGTTGGAGACCCAGTACTTC. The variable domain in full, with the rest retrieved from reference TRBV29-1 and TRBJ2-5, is SAVISQKPSRDICQRGTSLTIQCQVDSQVTMMFWYRQQPGQSLTLIATANQGSEATYESGFVIDKFPISRPNLTFSTLTVSNMSPEDSSIYLCSVEAQLETQYFGPGTRLLVL.

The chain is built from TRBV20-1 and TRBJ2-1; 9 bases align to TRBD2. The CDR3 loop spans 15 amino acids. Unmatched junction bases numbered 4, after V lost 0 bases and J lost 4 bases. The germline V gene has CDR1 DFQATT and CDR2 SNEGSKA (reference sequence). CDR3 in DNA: TGCAGTGCTAGAGACAGCGGGAGGTTGTACAATGAGCAGTTCTTC. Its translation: CSARDSGRLYNEQFF.

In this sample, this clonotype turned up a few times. CDR3 DNA sequence: TGCAGTGCTAGATGGAGCACCATTTATGGGGCCAACGTCCTGACTTTC. Protein: CSARWSTIYGANVLTF. J is TRBJ2-6 and V is TRBV20-1; no clear D. Germline lookup yields CDR1 DFQATT and CDR2 SNEGSKA (reference sequence). This CDR3 is 16 amino acids long. Trimming took 2 bases from V and 3 from J, leaving 14 bases between them.